This section outlines one T cell receptor (beta chain) sequence together with its context. Its target is unknown. The same CDR3 is also encoded by other DNA sequences in this sample. The protocol was immunoSEQ multiplex PCR, while the TCRdb copy is restricted to in-frame clones and leaves out a portion. The sample holds roughly 1 million clones, approximately 78% seen once. From germline, CDR1 is SGHRS and CDR2 YFSETQ. The CDR3 extends over 13 amino acids. V gave up 3 bases and J gave up 8 bases; unmatched junction bases: 5. This sample was included in a study of shared clonotypes between healthy human individuals. Whole-study findings and limits: Even with large depth, rarefaction showed that sorted-subset sequencing was incomplete.

The chain recombines TRBV5-1 with TRBJ2-1; TRBD2 agrees at 7 bases. This clonotype was sampled from a man younger than 35 in good health. Some clones in this sample may be carry-over from other donors' samples. The sequencing input was memory CD4+ T cells from PBMCs. The subset here: CD45RA-negative fraction. In DNA form, the CDR3 reads TGCGCCAGCAGCTCCGGGAGCGGGGATGAGCAGTTCTTC. Amino acid sequence: CASSSGSGDEQFF.